The rows below give T cell receptor beta chains drawn from one sample of a study of response to subunit inactivated influenza vaccine. TCRdb passed the RT-PCR reads through MiXCR, listing each CDR3 protein once. The table lists more than 700,000 distinct CDR3 sequences, around 21% of them singletons, with about a tenth in the top ten. The input for sequencing was PBMCs from blood, taken more than 4 days after vaccination. These TCRs come from a man in his fifties or sixties who received an inactivated influenza vaccine. Each CDR3 is given with its conserved first and last residue. D genes are given only for firm matches. Clone size is shown for a subset of rows, as once, few, many or a class of expanded clone.

D gene,J gene,V gene,clone size,CDR3 DNA,CDR3 protein
TRBD2,TRBJ2-1,TRBV5-1,-,TGCGCCAGCAGCTTACTAGCGGGGGGTATCCATGAGCAGTTCTTC,CASSLLAGGIHEQFF
-,TRBJ2-7,TRBV11-2,-,TGTGCCAGCAGCTTAGTTACTAAGGAGCAGTACTTC,CASSLVTKEQYF
-,TRBJ1-3,TRBV29-1,-,TGCAGCGTTGAAGATGTAGGAAACACCATATATTTT,CSVEDVGNTIYF
-,TRBJ2-3,TRBV10-1,few,TGCGCCAGCAGTGATATCGACCGGTCGAGCACAGATACGCAGTATTTT,CASSDIDRSSTDTQYF
TRBD1,TRBJ1-6,TRBV20-1,few,TGCAGTGCTAGATTTCGGACAGGCGGTTCACCCCTCCACTTT,CSARFRTGGSPLHF
TRBD2,TRBJ2-3,TRBV7-9,-,TGTGCCAGCAGCCCGAGACTAGCGGGGTACACAGATACGCAGTATTTT,CASSPRLAGYTDTQYF
-,TRBJ2-3,TRBV7-9,few,TGTGCCAGCAGCTTAATGGGGCGTGAAGATACGCAGTATTTT,CASSLMGREDTQYF
-,TRBJ2-2,TRBV10-3,-,TGTGCCATCAGTGAGTCGGCAGACACCGGGGAGCTGTTTTTT,CAISESADTGELFF
-,TRBJ2-3,TRBV6-1,-,TGTGCCAGCAGTGAATGGGGGGGGCGTACAGATACGCAGTATTTT,CASSEWGGRTDTQYF
TRBD2,TRBJ2-7,TRBV10-3,many,TGTGCCATCAGTGAGATGGGACTAGCGGGGCCCTGGACCTACGAGCAGTACTTC,CAISEMGLAGPWTYEQYF
-,TRBJ2-7,TRBV4-3,few,TGCGCCAGCAGCCAAGTCTACAGGTCCTACGAGCAGTACTTC,CASSQVYRSYEQYF
TRBD2,TRBJ2-1,TRBV7-3,-,TGTGCCAGCAGCCCCGGGGCTAGCGGAAACAATGAGCAGTTCTTC,CASSPGASGNNEQFF
-,TRBJ2-1,TRBV5-1,-,TGCGCCAGCAGCTTCACGCCGGGACCCCTTGGGAATGAGCAGTTCTTC,CASSFTPGPLGNEQFF
TRBD2,TRBJ2-7,TRBV9,-,TGTGCCAGCAGCCCCCGGGAGGGACTAGCCTACGAGCAGTACTTC,CASSPREGLAYEQYF
-,TRBJ2-3,TRBV11-2,-,TGTGCCAGCAGCCCCCTGTGGCAGAGCACAGATACGCAGTATTTT,CASSPLWQSTDTQYF
-,TRBJ1-2,TRBV4-2,few,TGTGCCAGCAGCCAAGACTCCGTCTATGGCTACACCTTC,CASSQDSVYGYTF
-,TRBJ2-5,TRBV11-1,few,TGTGCCAGCGTACGGGTGGGGGAAGAGACCCAGTACTTC,CASVRVGEETQYF
-,TRBJ1-1,TRBV20-1,-,TGCAGTGCCCGGGACATTAAGAACACTGAAGCTTTCTTT,CSARDIKNTEAFF
TRBD2,TRBJ2-1,TRBV24-1,once,TGTGACACCAGTGGTAGGGCTAGCGGGTCCAATGAGCAGTTCTTC,CDTSGRASGSNEQFF
-,TRBJ2-1,TRBV24-1,-,TGTGCCACCAGTTCGGCTGGGGTTAATGAGCAGTTCTTC,CATSSAGVNEQFF
-,TRBJ2-7,TRBV4-3,few,TGCGCCAGCAGCCAACTTAGGGGGGGGGAGCAGTACTTC,CASSQLRGGEQYF
-,TRBJ2-2,TRBV29-1,few,TGCAGCGTTGAAGTACGCAGACAAGGAAACACCGGGGAGCTGTTTTTT,CSVEVRRQGNTGELFF
-,TRBJ2-1,TRBV20-1,few,TGCAGTGCTAGGGGGGGCGTTGGGGCCTACAATGAGCAGTTCTTC,CSARGGVGAYNEQFF
TRBD1,TRBJ1-5,TRBV28,-,TGTGCCAGCAGTCCTCCGACAGGGCCGGTTGGGAATCAGCCCCAGCATTTT,CASSPPTGPVGNQPQHF
-,TRBJ1-1,TRBV4-3,many,TGCGCCAGCAGCCAAGGGCTCGCGGCGGGTCTCGCTGAAGCTTTCTTT,CASSQGLAAGLAEAFF
-,TRBJ2-2,TRBV7-8,few,TGTGCCAGCAGCCCCATCGTTACCGGGGAGCTGTTTTTT,CASSPIVTGELFF
-,TRBJ2-1,TRBV13,-,TGTGCCAGCAGCAACGCCCTCAGGAGTTCCTACAATGAGCAGTTCTTC,CASSNALRSSYNEQFF